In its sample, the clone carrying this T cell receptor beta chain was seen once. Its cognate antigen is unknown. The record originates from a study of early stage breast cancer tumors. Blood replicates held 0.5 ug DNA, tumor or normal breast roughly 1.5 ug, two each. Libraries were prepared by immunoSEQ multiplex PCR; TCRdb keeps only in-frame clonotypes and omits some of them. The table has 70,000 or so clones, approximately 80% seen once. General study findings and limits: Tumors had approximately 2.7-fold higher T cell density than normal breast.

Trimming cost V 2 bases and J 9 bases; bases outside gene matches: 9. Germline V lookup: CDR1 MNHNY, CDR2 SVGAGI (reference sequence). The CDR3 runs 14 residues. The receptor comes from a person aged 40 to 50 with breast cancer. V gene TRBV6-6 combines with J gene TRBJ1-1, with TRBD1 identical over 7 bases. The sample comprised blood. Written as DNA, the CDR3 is TGTGCCAGCAGTTACCGGGACAGCCTCTCACAAGCTTTCTTT. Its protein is CASSYRDSLSQAFF.